The 18 T cell receptor beta chains in this list originate from one sample, sequenced in a study of regulatory T cells in long-lasting Graves disease. The time point denotes: newly diagnosed GD, antithyroid drugs for less than 3 months. The TCR library used RNA extracted from PBMCs. The authors built TCR beta libraries using iRepertoire HTBI primers and Arm-PCR of CDR3 regions. A single record per CDR3 protein comes from TCRdb applying MiXCR to the multiplex PCR reads. The sample lists 550,000 or so distinct CDR3 sequences, around 12% seen once, with roughly 8.9% in the top ten. This same sample was also taken into another study, of T cells in Graves' hyperthyroidism and ophthalmopathy.

Sequencing used peripheral blood mononuclear cells (PBMCs), obtained at new diagnosis, from a patient treated with antithyroid drugs. These receptors were collected from a woman under 40 with Graves disease.

This clonotype was picked up many times. This chain uses TRBV12-3 or TRBV12-4 with TRBJ2-3, with D possibly matching TRBD1 (5 bases). V was clipped by 2 bases and J by 0 bases, with 6 bases between them. The CDR3 is made up of 14 amino acids. The CDR3 nucleotides read TGTGCCAGCAGTTTAAGGGGTAGCACAGATACGCAGTATTTT. This gives the protein CASSLRGSTDTQYF.

This clonotype showed up many times. The chain uses TRBV6-1 and TRBJ1-3; D unresolved. This CDR3 contains 14 residues. V lost 9 bases and J lost 3, with 15 bases in between. The V gene's germline CDR1 is MNHNS and CDR2 SASEGT. The CDR3 coding sequence is TGTGCCAGTACCCTACTACGAGATGGAAACACCATATATTTT. This gives the protein CASTLLRDGNTIYF.

The gene calls are TRBV6-2 or TRBV6-3 and TRBJ1-2; the match to TRBD1 covers 7 bases. The CDR3 spans 13 residues. V lost 6 bases and J lost 5; bases outside the gene matches: 6. From germline, CDR1 is MNHEY and CDR2 SVGEGT. The DNA for the CDR3 is TGTGCCAGCAGGAAGGGACAGTGGTATGGCTACACCTTC. As protein: CASRKGQWYGYTF.

The gene calls are TRBV6-1 and TRBJ1-2; 7 bases agree with TRBD1. J lost 4 bases, V lost 6 bases, and 17 bases had no gene match. The germline V gene encodes CDR1 MNHNS and CDR2 SASEGT. The CDR3 runs to 17 residues. The CDR3 reads CASRALTGPGRGYGYTF. DNA for the CDR3: TGTGCCAGCAGGGCCCTGACAGGGCCAGGAAGAGGCTATGGCTACACCTTC.

This clonotype was recorded at least ten times. This chain links TRBV27 with TRBJ2-7; D might be TRBD2 (6 bases). Looked up from germline, CDR1 is MNHEY and CDR2 is SMNVEV (reference sequence). This CDR3 contains 12 residues. The V end was cut by 11 bases, the J end by 1 base, with 12 bases between. Here the CDR3 DNA reads TGTGCCGGGCCTCGGGAGTCCTACGAGCAGTACTTC. This gives the protein CAGPRESYEQYF.

This clonotype was counted at least ten times. The genes are TRBV11-2 and TRBJ2-7, with TRBD2 matching 11 bases. Per germline, CDR1 SGHAT and CDR2 FQNNGV. The trim removed 1 base at V and 6 bases at J, leaving 5 bases unmatched. The CDR3 is 15 amino acids. The CDR3 protein is CASSLALAGVREQYF. The CDR3 coding sequence is TGTGCCAGCAGCTTAGCACTAGCGGGAGTTCGCGAGCAGTACTTC.

In this sample, this clonotype turned up many times. This chain connects TRBV27 to TRBJ2-7, with D tentatively TRBD1 (5 bases). V lost 3 bases and J 6 bases, leaving 15 bases between the germline ends. CDR3 length equals 14 residues. Germline lookup yields CDR1 MNHEY and CDR2 SMNVEV (reference sequence). CDR3 sequence reads: CASSFGHPMGEQYF. DNA for the CDR3: TGTGCCAGCAGTTTCGGACACCCCATGGGCGAGCAGTACTTC.

This clonotype was recorded many times. This chain links TRBV6-1 with TRBJ2-7, with TRBD2 identical over 12 bases. This CDR3 is 19 amino acids long. CDR1 is MNHNS, CDR2 SASEGT, per germline. The ends lost 2 bases at V and 0 bases at J; junction bases unmatched: 11. Here the CDR3 DNA reads TGTGCCAGCAGTGAATACGGGGGGGGACTAGCGGGTTCCTCCTACGAGCAGTACTTC. Its protein product is CASSEYGGGLAGSSYEQYF.

This clonotype was counted at least ten times. The chain joins TRBV5-8 to TRBJ2-1; TRBD2 matches at 7 bases. J was trimmed by 2 bases and V by 1 base; bases with no gene match: 9. This CDR3 is 17 amino acids long. CDR1 SGHTS and CDR2 YDEGEE come from the germline V gene. This CDR3 reads CASSLSIGLAAYNEQFF. DNA for the CDR3: TGTGCCAGCAGCTTGTCGATAGGGCTAGCGGCCTACAATGAGCAGTTCTTC.

In this sample, this clonotype turned up many times. This chain links TRBV6-1 with TRBJ2-1; no clear D. V lost 10 bases and J lost 6, with 19 bases in between. Germline V CDR1 and CDR2: MNHNS, SASEGT. The CDR3 is 14 residues long. CDR3 sequence (DNA): TGTGCCACCCGTGGATCCCTCGATTCCAATGAGCAGTTCTTC. It codes for CATRGSLDSNEQFF.

This clonotype was found many times. V and J are TRBV28 and TRBJ1-1; tentatively, D is TRBD1 (5 bases). Between the trimmed V and J ends, which lost 8 bases and 1 base, there was a span of 14 bases. The germline V gene encodes CDR1 MDHEN and CDR2 SYDVKM. This CDR3 comprises 14 residues. CDR3 residues: CASAPRTRNTEAFF. As DNA, the CDR3 is TGTGCCAGCGCCCCCCGGACAAGGAACACTGAAGCTTTCTTT.

This clonotype was recorded once. The chain uses TRBV29-1 and TRBJ1-1; TRBD1 aligns across 8 bases. Losses at the gene ends were 7 bases for V and 4 bases for J; bases not matched to a gene: 8. Germline loops: CDR1 SQVTM, CDR2 ANQGSEA. The CDR3 is 13 residues long. CDR3 loop: CSAGQGSGTEAFF. In nucleotides, the CDR3 is TGCAGCGCTGGACAGGGAAGTGGCACTGAAGCTTTCTTT.

This clonotype was seen repeatedly, ten times or more. The chain joins TRBV20-1 to TRBJ2-1, with D unclear. V was shortened by 1 base and J by 6 bases, with 7 bases between the two germline ends. Germline CDR1 reads DFQATT; CDR2 reads SNEGSKA (reference sequence). This CDR3 comprises 12 residues. The CDR3 coding sequence is TGCAGTGCTAGAGTTGGCCCCAATGAGCAGTTCTTC. Translating gives CSARVGPNEQFF.

This clonotype was detected many times. The chain joins TRBV11-3 to TRBJ2-5; tentative D call: TRBD2 (6 bases). There are 14 residues in the CDR3. Per the germline V gene, CDR1 is SGHNT and CDR2 is YENEEA. V lost 6 bases and J 7 bases, leaving 18 bases between the germline ends. The DNA for the CDR3 is TGTGCCAGCAGAAATACCGGGACTGAGCGGACCCAGTACTTC. Protein sequence: CASRNTGTERTQYF.

The chain has TRBV3-1 and TRBJ1-2, with D hard to call. In germline, CDR1 is LGHDT, CDR2 YNNKEL (reference sequence). The V end lost 1 base, the J end lost 1 base, and 7 bases lay between the germline ends. The CDR3 runs to 14 residues. The CDR3 spells CASSQGASNYGYTF. CDR3 DNA sequence: TGTGCCAGCAGCCAAGGGGCTAGTAACTATGGCTACACCTTC.

The chain recombines TRBV20-1 with TRBJ2-7; 7 bases are shared with TRBD2. In germline, CDR1 is DFQATT, CDR2 SNEGSKA (reference sequence). This CDR3 contains 14 residues. V lost 1 base, J lost 2 bases, and 5 bases stayed unmatched. The chain's CDR3 is CSARARLAAYEQYF. In nucleotides, the CDR3 is TGCAGTGCTAGAGCGAGGCTAGCGGCCTACGAGCAGTACTTC.

This clonotype was seen at least ten times. The chain combines TRBV28 with TRBJ2-7; D perhaps matches TRBD2 (7 bases). CDR3 length: 15 residues. V lost 6 bases and J 3 bases, leaving 18 bases between the germline ends. Germline V gene data show CDR1 as MDHEN and CDR2 as SYDVKM. The CDR3 sequence: CASRTRGGGYYEQYF. The CDR3 region has the DNA TGTGCCAGCAGGACAAGGGGAGGGGGGTACTACGAGCAGTACTTC.

This clonotype occurred many times. The chain uses TRBV7-9 and TRBJ1-1, with 7 nucleotides matching TRBD1. Germline assignment: CDR1 SEHNR and CDR2 FQNEAQ (reference sequence). This CDR3 spans 13 amino acids. The V and J ends lost 4 bases and 7 bases, in that order; junction bases with no gene match: 6. The CDR3 DNA follows: TGTGCCAGCAGCTACGTAGGGGGCTTTGAAGCTTTCTTT. Protein: CASSYVGGFEAFF.